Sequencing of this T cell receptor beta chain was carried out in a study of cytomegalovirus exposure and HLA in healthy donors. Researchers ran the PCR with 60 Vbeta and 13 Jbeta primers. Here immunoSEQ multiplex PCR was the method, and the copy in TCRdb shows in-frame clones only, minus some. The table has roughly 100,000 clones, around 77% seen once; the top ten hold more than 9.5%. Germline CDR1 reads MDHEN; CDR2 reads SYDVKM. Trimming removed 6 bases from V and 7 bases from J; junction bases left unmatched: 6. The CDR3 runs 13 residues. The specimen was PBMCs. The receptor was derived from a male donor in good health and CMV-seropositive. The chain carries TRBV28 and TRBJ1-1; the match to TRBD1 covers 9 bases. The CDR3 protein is CASSPRTGVEAFF. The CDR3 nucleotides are TGTGCCAGCAGCCCGAGGACAGGGGTTGAAGCTTTCTTT.